This record covers a single T cell receptor (beta chain). This CDR3 is built from 11 residues. J lost 14 bases, V lost 5 bases, and 4 bases had no gene match. Looked up from germline, CDR1 is SGHTA and CDR2 is FQGNSA. This entry is derived from a study of cytotoxic CD8 clonotypes in ibrutinib-treated CLL. Here immunoSEQ multiplex PCR was the method, and the copy in TCRdb shows in-frame clones only, minus some. The sample holds more than 35,000 clones; over 55% are singletons and the top ten take approximately 16%. About 2 micrograms of genomic DNA, which was extracted from cryopreserved PBMCs, served as the material used for the TCR beta libraries.

Sequenced here: PBMCs, sampled at disease progression, from a patient treated with ibrutinib. The chain carries TRBV7-2 and TRBJ2-1; 9 bases are a match to TRBD1. This sequence was found in a human donor with chronic lymphocytic leukemia. CDR3 bases: TGTGCCAGCAGCCCAAGGGACAGGGAGTTCTTC. As protein: CASSPRDREFF.